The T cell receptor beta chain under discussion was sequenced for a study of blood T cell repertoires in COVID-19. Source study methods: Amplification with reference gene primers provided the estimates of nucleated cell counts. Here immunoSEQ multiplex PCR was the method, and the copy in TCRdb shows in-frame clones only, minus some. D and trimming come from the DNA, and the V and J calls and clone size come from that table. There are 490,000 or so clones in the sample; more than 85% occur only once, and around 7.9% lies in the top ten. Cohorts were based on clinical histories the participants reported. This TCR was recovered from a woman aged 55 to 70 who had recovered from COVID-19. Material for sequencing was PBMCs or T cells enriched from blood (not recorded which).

The CDR3 protein is CASRESGSYNSPLHF. The CDR3 DNA follows: TGTGCCAGTCGGGAATCGGGCTCCTATAATTCACCCCTCCACTTT. The chain carries TRBV19 and TRBJ1-6; no clear D gene. V lost 8 bases, J lost 0 bases, and 11 bases lay in between. Per the germline V gene, CDR1 is LNHDA and CDR2 is SQIVND (reference sequence). The CDR3 runs 15 residues.